Listed below are T cell receptor beta chains from one sample, sequenced in a study of metastatic and nonmetastatic thyroid tumors. TCRdb reprocessed the PCR reads using MiXCR. Of over 6,500 clones in the sample, more than 3% are singletons; the top ten hold 15% to 20%. Specimen: tumor tissue. Every receptor here comes from a female donor with papillary thyroid cancer or a benign thyroid nodule (not recorded which). Some clones in this sample may be carry-over from other donors' samples. CDR3s leave out the opening cysteine and the closing phenylalanine or tryptophan. The order of the fields is D gene, V gene, clone size, CDR3 protein. A D gene is named only where the DNA matches it firmly. Not all rows give a size; the values are once, few, many and, for expanded clones, a class.

TRBD1,TRBV27,medium-sized,ASSIRGRGSEAF
.,TRBV3-1,many,ASSQMPLGGADTQY
TRBD2,TRBV7-9,many,ASSRGLASTDTQY
TRBD1,TRBV19,medium-sized,ASSATGLLDQPQH
.,TRBV19,medium-sized,ASSRGHNQETQY
TRBD1,TRBV6-1,medium-sized,ASSADRGDDEQY
.,TRBV5-6,many,ASSLGINYGYT
.,TRBV6-1,medium-sized,ASGDFYNEQF
.,TRBV20-1,.,SARPPEGTDAQY
.,TRBV27,few,ASSLSVTHSEQF
TRBD1,TRBV20-1,many,SAGRTGGQETQY
.,TRBV29-1,many,SVVSRAGGNTEAF
TRBD2,TRBV12-3/TRBV12-4,medium-sized,ASSRAGGGKETQY
.,TRBV7-9,many,ASHRVSGNTIY
.,TRBV18,many,ASSPRRTQKYEQY
TRBD2,TRBV27,medium-sized,ASSLYPTPSGEMADTQY
.,TRBV20-1,medium-sized,SARDDSGANVLT
.,TRBV27,large,ASYGRISTGELF
TRBD1,TRBV12-3/TRBV12-4,medium-sized,ASSPHRGNQPQH
TRBD2,TRBV7-2,many,ASTAGVGNEQF
.,TRBV5-5,many,ASSHAGLYEKLF
.,TRBV5-1,many,ASSPLTSGTDTQY
.,TRBV5-1,medium-sized,ASSLPTSEKLF
.,TRBV28,medium-sized,ASSSFPGQETQY
TRBD2,TRBV2,many,ASSEGLAGVGETQY
TRBD2,TRBV6-1,many,ASSVQTGGQETQY
.,TRBV24-1,many,ATSDLLTSHNEQF
TRBD1,TRBV5-6,many,ASSFDRVNEKLF
TRBD1,TRBV27,many,ASSSWTGGSEKLF
.,TRBV11-1,medium-sized,ASSFGTWTDTQY
TRBD1,TRBV5-1,medium-sized,ASSSPGTGAPQRGYGYT
TRBD2,TRBV19,medium-sized,ASSIDGTSGSLQY
.,TRBV10-3,many,AISEGPGVDEKLF
.,TRBV9,many,ASSLNWNEQF
TRBD1,TRBV6-1,many,ASTQGQGRKQY
TRBD2,TRBV20-1,medium-sized,SARTSGTYEQY
TRBD2,TRBV14,many,ASSPGLAGPYNEQF
.,TRBV5-1,medium-sized,ASSKGGTASYNEQF
.,TRBV7-2,many,ASSLEAYAGGGPQH
.,TRBV12-3/TRBV12-4,medium-sized,ASSLGRLEQY
.,TRBV5-5,many,ASSFFGTDEQY
.,TRBV5-1,many,ASSTAGDEKLF
.,TRBV27,many,ATSLGPNSYEQY
TRBD1,TRBV18,many,ASSPIGQGNEKLF
.,TRBV18,many,ASSQFTDTATEAF
.,TRBV9,many,ASSQRNTGELF
.,TRBV28,many,ASSPLGKIEGTEAF
.,TRBV2,many,ASNGISYEQY
.,TRBV20-1,medium-sized,SAREVGGGGNEQF
.,TRBV20-1,many,SAREGRGSNQPQH
.,TRBV12-3/TRBV12-4,medium-sized,ASSFGLMNTEAF
.,TRBV4-1,few,ASSQGGQGNTEAF
TRBD2,TRBV7-2,medium-sized,ASSLAVGLAFQETQY
TRBD1,TRBV5-1,many,ASKQGAEQY
.,TRBV7-6,many,ASSLLGDGQPQH
.,TRBV27,medium-sized,ASSYSRTGELF
TRBD1,TRBV20-1,medium-sized,SALSGTGASTQY